This T cell receptor beta chain was identified during a study of blood T cell repertoires in COVID-19. Study-level background: Sites in the United States, Italy and Spain provided acute and convalescent COVID-19 samples. PBMCs, B-cell-depleted T cells, or T cells were the source of the cDNA or gDNA that made up the material.

Seattle-derived patients entered the study during active infection and were followed longitudinally. Methods used by the authors: Amplified reference gene primers provided the basis for estimating nucleated cell counts. Profiled with immunoSEQ multiplex PCR; TCRdb holds only in-frame clones, not every one. V and J calls plus clone size are reproduced from that table; the DNA served to infer D and trimming. This sample has over 120,000 clones; roughly three quarters occur once, and the top ten carry 4.5% to 5%. Between the trimmed V and J ends, which lost 1 base and 11 bases, there was a span of 11 bases. CDR3 length: 11 amino acids. Germline values: CDR1 DFQATT, CDR2 SNEGSKA (reference sequence).

Material: peripheral blood. J is TRBJ1-1 and V is TRBV20-1; D is ambiguous. This TCR derives from an older woman with COVID-19, enrolled during active disease. The chain's CDR3 is CSARVRSKAFF. CDR3 nucleotides: TGCAGTGCTAGAGTTAGAAGTAAGGCTTTCTTT.